Only one count was recorded for the clone carrying this T cell receptor (beta chain). As yet, its antigen is unknown. The data stem from a study of shared clonotypes between healthy human individuals. At the level of the study: Used for every donor were three CD4 naive, three CD4 memory, two CD8 naive and one CD8 memory plate.

CD45RO-negative cells were positively selected for CCR7, leaving out terminally differentiated effector memory CD45RA+ cells. Clones were sequenced by immunoSEQ multiplex PCR, and TCRdb holds only the in-frame ones, with some missing. The data contain approximately 1.9 million clones, over 85% of them singletons. Trimming shortened V by 2 bases and J by 4 bases, and 14 bases separated the two germline ends. This CDR3 is built from 15 residues. CDR1 and CDR2 (germline): MNHEY, SMNVEV (reference sequence). General study points: Naive CD4 clonotypes were shared across a few donors at around 5.4%.

The chain recombines TRBV27 with TRBJ1-2; D is ambiguous. Material: naive CD8+ T cells from PBMCs. The TCR originated in a man aged 18 to 35 in good health. Some clones in this sample may be carry-over from other donors' samples. The CDR3 DNA reads as TGTGCCAGCAGTTTAATGGGTGGGATATTCTATGGCTACACCTTC. Protein sequence: CASSLMGGIFYGYTF.